These 8 T cell receptor beta chains were sequenced from one sample in a study of blood T cell repertoires in COVID-19. The table came from immunoSEQ multiplex PCR; TCRdb's copy has only in-frame clones and leaves some out. The sample lists a few hundred thousand clones, around 90% occurring once. Sequenced: PBMCs or T cells enriched from blood (not recorded which). The source is a woman in her 30s who had recovered from COVID-19.

This chain connects TRBV5-6 to TRBJ1-2; D is possibly TRBD1 (5 bases). The CDR3 spans 15 residues. The germline V gene has CDR1 SGHDT and CDR2 YYEEEE. With 7 bases removed from V and 3 bases from J, the gap between germline ends came to 19 bases. CDR3 amino acids: CASAGAPGRDYGYTF. CDR3 nucleotide sequence: TGTGCCAGCGCTGGGGCCCCGGGCCGGGACTATGGCTACACCTTC.

The genes are TRBV18 and TRBJ1-3, with D unresolved. The germline CDR1 and CDR2 sequences are KGHSH and LQKENI. This CDR3 has 17 amino acids. V lost 4 bases to trimming and J lost 0 bases, with 16 bases between them. CDR3 in amino acids: CASSRAGGISSGNTIYF. The CDR3 nucleotides are TGTGCCAGCTCACGAGCCGGAGGTATTAGCTCTGGAAACACCATATATTTT.

The chain carries TRBV6-1 and TRBJ1-2; TRBD1 might be the D (6 bases). Germline CDR1 reads MNHNS; CDR2 reads SASEGT. The CDR3 has 15 residues. V was clipped by 3 bases and J by 5 bases, with 16 bases between them. CDR3 DNA sequence: TGTGCCAGCAGTGAGAGGACAGAGGGAACGTATGGCTACACCTTC. Its translation is CASSERTEGTYGYTF.

V and J are TRBV30 and TRBJ2-7; D not certain. V lost 3 bases, J lost 0 bases, and 12 bases lay in between. CDR1 and CDR2 from the germline V gene are GTSNPN and SVGIG (reference sequence). The CDR3 loop spans 14 amino acids. The CDR3: CAWRPLRSSYEQYF. The CDR3 DNA is TGTGCCTGGAGACCCCTCAGAAGCTCCTACGAGCAGTACTTC.

The chain joins TRBV28 to TRBJ1-5, with a weak D call TRBD1 (5 bases). The V end was cut by 7 bases, the J end by 0 bases, with 22 bases between. The length of the CDR3 is 18 residues. Germline assignment: CDR1 MDHEN and CDR2 SYDVKM. Here the CDR3 reads CASTPIGGVEYSNQPQHF. CDR3 sequence (DNA): TGTGCCAGCACCCCCATCGGGGGGGTAGAATATAGCAATCAGCCCCAGCATTTT.

The rearrangement links TRBV5-1 to TRBJ1-5, with D uncertain. Trimming cost V 0 bases and J 4 bases, with 5 bases left between them. Germline assignment: CDR1 SGHRS and CDR2 YFSETQ. This CDR3 has 13 amino acids. Written as DNA, the CDR3 is TGCGCCAGCAGCTTGGCGGTAAATCAGCCCCAGCATTTT. Translation: CASSLAVNQPQHF.

This chain joins TRBV15 and TRBJ1-1; D is uncertain. This CDR3 is built from 13 residues. Germline lookup yields CDR1 LNHNV and CDR2 YYDKDF (reference sequence). V gave up 1 base and J gave up 5 bases, with 8 bases separating them. For the CDR3, the DNA is TGTGCCACCAGCAGAGTTGGGGAGACTGAAGCTTTCTTT. Amino acid sequence: CATSRVGETEAFF. The entire variable domain, with the rest obtained from reference TRBV15 and TRBJ1-1, is as follows: DAMVIQNPRYQVTQFGKPVTLSCSQTLNHNVMYWYQQKSSQAPKLLFHYYDKDFNNEADTPDNFQSRRPNTSFCFLDIRSPGLGDTAMYLCATSRVGETEAFFGQGTRLTVV.

This CDR3 reads CAISESGRNTEAFF. In DNA form, the CDR3 reads TGTGCCATCAGTGAGTCAGGGAGGAACACTGAAGCTTTCTTT. This chain uses TRBV10-3 with TRBJ1-1; no definite D call. The CDR3 has 14 residues. Trimming cost V 0 bases and J 1 base, with 6 bases left between them. Germline lookup yields CDR1 ENHRY and CDR2 SYGVKD.